This TCR beta chain was recorded in a study of T cells expressing NK-cell markers. Study-wide background: CD3+CD56+NKG2C+, CD3+CD56+NKG2C- and CD3+CD56-NKG2C+ T cells, once sorted, supplied the TCR beta repertoires. General study results and limits: Dominant NKG2C+ clonotypes in 5 or 6 donors made up roughly 1.0-7.0% of CD8+ T cells.

With respect to this clonotype: What it recognizes is unknown.

TCRdb reprocessed the 5' RACE reads; each CDR3 protein has one entry and no DNA is given. The sample totals roughly 450,000 distinct CDR3 sequences. This CDR3 comprises 15 residues. Germline lookup yields CDR1 KGHDR and CDR2 SFDVKD. The sequence derives from a woman aged 45 to 65 in good health. V and J are TRBV24-1 and TRBJ1-2; the D gene TCRdb calls, TRBD1, cannot be checked with no DNA. Sequencing was done on a sample of blood T cells: a sorted CD56 or NKG2C T cell subset, CD4+ or CD8+ T cells, or bulk PBMC T cells (not recorded which). The CDR3 loop reads CATSGADREFYGYTF.